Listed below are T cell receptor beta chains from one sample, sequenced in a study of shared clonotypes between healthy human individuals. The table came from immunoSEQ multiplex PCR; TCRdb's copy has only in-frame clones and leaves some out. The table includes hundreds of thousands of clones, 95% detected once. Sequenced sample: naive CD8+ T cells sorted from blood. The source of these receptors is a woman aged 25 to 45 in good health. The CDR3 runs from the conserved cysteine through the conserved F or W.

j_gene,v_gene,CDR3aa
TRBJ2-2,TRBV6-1,CASSELGGMELFF
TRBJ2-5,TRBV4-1,CASSQLLGETQYF
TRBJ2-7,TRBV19,CASIWRTGGSYEQYF
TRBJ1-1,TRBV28,CARGRAFF
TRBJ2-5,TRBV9,CASSVDIGLAGETQYF
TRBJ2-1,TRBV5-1,CASSLFPGLWDNEQFF
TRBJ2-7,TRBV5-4,CASSLSSGRYEQYF
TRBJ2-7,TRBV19,CASSVDRAYEQYF
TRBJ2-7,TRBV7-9,CASSWLDLSYEQYF
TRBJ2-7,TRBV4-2,CASTPTRTNAYEQYF
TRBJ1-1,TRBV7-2,CASSLEVGGGIEAFF
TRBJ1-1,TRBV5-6,CASSYRDPEAFF
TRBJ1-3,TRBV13,CASSSRDSGTGNTIYF
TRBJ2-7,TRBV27,CATRPGTGHKQYF
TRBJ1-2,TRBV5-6,CASSMDRDYGYTF
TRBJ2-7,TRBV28,CASSFTSGAHYEQYF
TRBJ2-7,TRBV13,CASSGATRLGYEQYF
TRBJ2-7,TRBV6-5,CASSTPWSTYEQYF
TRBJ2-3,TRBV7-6,CASSPTSTDTQYF
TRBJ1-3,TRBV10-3,CAISEATYGNTIYF